The rows below give T cell receptor beta chains drawn from one sample of a study of T-cell reconstitution after alpha-beta-depleted transplantation in children. TCRdb independently ran MiXCR on the PCR reads; one entry per CDR3 protein. The sample shows 80,000 or so distinct CDR3 sequences, approximately 14% of them seen only once. Sequencing was performed on PBMCs, mostly from graft donor cells, taken 180 days after TCRalphabeta/CD19-depleted stem cell transplant. The receptors come from a male patient aged 2 to 9 who had a stem cell transplant for acute lymphoblastic leukemia, so the T cells may come from the graft donor. The CDR3 runs from the conserved cysteine through the conserved F or W. The order of the fields is clone size, V gene, J gene, D gene, CDR3 protein, CDR3 DNA. The D gene is left open where the match is weak. Rows may omit the clone size; those that give it use once, few, many or a size class.

few	TRBV10-3	TRBJ2-2	-	CAISGGTPNTGELFF	TGTGCCATCAGTGGAGGGACACCGAACACCGGGGAGCTGTTTTTT
many	TRBV20-1	TRBJ2-7	-	CSAVDSMQSTYEQYF	TGCAGTGCTGTGGACAGTATGCAATCTACCTACGAGCAGTACTTC
-	TRBV6-2/TRBV6-3	TRBJ1-5	-	CASRDDQPQHF	TGTGCCAGCAGGGATGACCAGCCCCAGCATTTT
-	TRBV7-9	TRBJ1-6	-	CASSLRGPNYNSPLHF	TGTGCCAGCAGCCTGAGGGGACCCAACTATAATTCACCCCTCCACTTT
few	TRBV6-5	TRBJ1-2	TRBD1	CASSYSTGRNYGYTF	TGTGCCAGCAGTTACTCGACAGGGAGGAACTATGGCTACACCTTC
-	TRBV5-1	TRBJ2-7	-	CASSSLQQGGEQYF	TGCGCCAGCAGCTCTCTACAACAGGGTGGCGAGCAGTACTTC
-	TRBV6-1	TRBJ2-1	TRBD1	CASRPGQGAYNEQFF	TGTGCCAGCAGACCGGGACAGGGGGCTTACAATGAGCAGTTCTTC
many	TRBV6-1	TRBJ1-1	TRBD1	CASRWTGGTEAFF	TGTGCCAGCAGGTGGACAGGGGGCACTGAAGCTTTCTTT
few	TRBV11-1	TRBJ2-1	TRBD2	CASSARLAGGFNEQFF	TGTGCCAGCAGCGCCCGACTAGCGGGAGGGTTCAATGAGCAGTTCTTC
-	TRBV24-1	TRBJ2-1	TRBD2	CATSAESGTSPQFF	TGTGCCACCAGTGCCGAATCCGGGACTAGCCCCCAGTTCTTC
-	TRBV27	TRBJ2-1	-	CASSLGGKNEQFF	TGTGCCAGCAGTTTGGGGGGTAAGAATGAGCAGTTCTTC
few	TRBV7-2	TRBJ1-3	-	CASSPTGTGNTIYF	TGTGCCAGCAGCCCTACAGGGACTGGAAACACCATATATTTT
few	TRBV18	TRBJ1-6	-	CASSVGRSSYNSPLHF	TGTGCCAGCTCCGTGGGGAGGAGCTCCTATAATTCACCCCTCCACTTT
many	TRBV27	TRBJ2-3	-	CASSLYTSTGPDTQYF	TGTGCCAGCAGTTTGTACACTAGCACGGGACCAGATACGCAGTATTTT
-	TRBV6-2/TRBV6-3	TRBJ2-1	TRBD2	CASSYLAGAYNEQFF	TGTGCCAGCAGTTACCTAGCGGGGGCCTACAATGAGCAGTTCTTC
many	TRBV14	TRBJ1-2	-	CASSPAGVYYGYTF	TGTGCCAGCAGCCCGGCAGGGGTCTACTATGGCTACACCTTC
-	TRBV4-3	TRBJ2-5	-	CASSQGQGREETQYF	TGCGCCAGCAGCCAAGGCCAGGGAAGGGAAGAGACCCAGTACTTC
many	TRBV10-3	TRBJ1-6	TRBD1	CAISESGTASNSPLHF	TGTGCCATCAGTGAGTCAGGGACAGCCTCTAATTCACCCCTCCACTTT
-	TRBV12-3/TRBV12-4	TRBJ2-4	-	CASSPGGRAKNSQYF	TGTGCCAGCAGCCCCGGGGGGCGGGCCAAAAACAGTCAGTACTTC
few	TRBV28	TRBJ1-1	TRBD1	CASRTGGKAFF	TGTGCCAGCAGGACAGGGGGAAAAGCTTTCTTT
few	TRBV29-1	TRBJ1-2	TRBD1	CSVINRGWGYTF	TGCAGCGTTATAAACAGGGGCTGGGGCTACACCTTC
few	TRBV29-1	TRBJ2-7	TRBD1	CSGPCPGGYEQYF	TGCAGCGGTCCATGCCCAGGGGGCTACGAGCAGTACTTC
-	TRBV3-1	TRBJ2-5	TRBD2	CASSQNGGETQYF	TGTGCCAGCAGCCAAAACGGGGGGGAGACCCAGTACTTC
many	TRBV29-1	TRBJ1-1	-	CSVVPRAMNTEAFF	TGCAGCGTTGTACCCAGGGCCATGAACACTGAAGCTTTCTTT
few	TRBV7-2	TRBJ2-1	-	CASSPRPQSSYNEQFF	TGTGCCAGCAGCCCCCGTCCTCAGAGCTCCTACAATGAGCAGTTCTTC
few	TRBV28	TRBJ2-5	-	CASSPSGGGETQYF	TGTGCCAGCAGTCCTTCCGGGGGAGGAGAGACCCAGTACTTC
-	TRBV20-1	TRBJ2-4	-	CSANRGTTRINIQYF	TGCAGTGCGAATAGGGGGACTACGAGAATCAACATTCAGTACTTC
few	TRBV7-2	TRBJ1-2	-	CASSLGPRGYGYTF	TGTGCCAGCAGCTTAGGCCCGAGGGGTTATGGCTACACCTTC
few	TRBV24-1	TRBJ2-5	-	CATSPRESRETQYF	TGTGCCACCAGTCCTAGGGAGAGTCGGGAGACCCAGTACTTC